A single sample is the source of the 18 T cell receptor beta chains below, sequenced in a study of Ad26.COV2.S vaccination and SARS-CoV-2 variants. Some clones are missing from TCRdb's copy, which holds only in-frame ones; the method was immunoSEQ multiplex PCR. The data contain 500,000 or so clones, around 88% of them singletons. The treatment: roughly 20 received Ad26.COV2.S at low or high dose, single or two shots; about 5 received placebo; per-sample allocation not given. Collection of the samples took place on day 63 after the first injection of vaccine or placebo. The input for sequencing was peripheral blood, taken in a trial of Ad26.COV2.S vaccine versus placebo. Source of these receptors: a person between 18 and 60 years old who received the Ad26.COV2.S COVID-19 vaccine or a placebo.

V gene TRBV30 combines with J gene TRBJ1-3; a possible D gene is TRBD1 (6 bases). Germline loops: CDR1 GTSNPN, CDR2 SVGIG (reference sequence). The CDR3 has 15 residues. Trimming removed 1 base at V and 2 bases at J, with 12 bases between. DNA for the CDR3: TGTGCCTGGAGTGGGGGGGGGACACCTGGAAACACCATATATTTT. It is translated as CAWSGGGTPGNTIYF.

This rearrangement joins TRBV27 to TRBJ1-6; possibly TRBD1 for D (5 bases). This CDR3 has 15 amino acids. V lost 7 bases and J lost 5, with 15 bases in between. The V gene's germline CDR1 is MNHEY and CDR2 SMNVEV (reference sequence). The CDR3 spells CASTVVGANNSPLHF. The CDR3 nucleotides are TGTGCCAGCACCGTGGTCGGGGCCAATAATTCACCCCTCCACTTT.

The CDR3 here is CASRGAGEQYF. CDR3 nucleotides: TGTGCCAGCAGGGGGGCCGGGGAGCAGTACTTC. V is TRBV12-3 or TRBV12-4 and J is TRBJ2-7, with D tentatively TRBD1 (6 bases). Trimming left V 6 bases short and J 7 bases short, with 10 bases between. The CDR3 has 11 residues.

This clone was found once. V and J are TRBV7-8 and TRBJ2-5; D possibly corresponds to TRBD2 (5 bases). V was cut by 5 bases and J by 5 bases, with 15 bases left in between. The CDR3 runs to 14 residues. In germline, CDR1 is SGHVS, CDR2 FQNEAQ. CDR3 sequence (DNA): TGTGCCAGCAGCCGAAGGAGAGGCGGGGAGACCCAGTACTTC. Translation gives CASSRRRGGETQYF. The full variable domain, completed using reference TRBV7-8 and TRBJ2-5, is GAGVSQSPRYKVAKRGQDVALRCDPISGHVSLFWYQQALGQGPEFLTYFQNEAQLDKSGLPSDRFFAERPEGSVSTLKIQRTQQEDSAVYLCASSRRRGGETQYFGPGTRLLVL.

The V and J genes are TRBV5-6 and TRBJ1-4; perhaps TRBD1 as D (6 bases). V was trimmed by 1 base and J by 10 bases, leaving 14 bases between them. Germline V gene data show CDR1 as SGHDT and CDR2 as YYEEEE. The length of the CDR3 is 14 residues. CDR3 nucleotide sequence: TGTGCCAGCAGCTTGTCCCGGGACATGGGAAAACTGTTTTTT. It encodes CASSLSRDMGKLFF.

This chain joins TRBV27 and TRBJ1-5, with 8 bases identical to TRBD1. With V trimmed by 6 bases and J by 2 bases, 9 bases remained unmatched. The germline V gene encodes CDR1 MNHEY and CDR2 SMNVEV (reference sequence). This CDR3 spans 16 amino acids. The chain's CDR3 is CASRRGTGGGNQPQHF. CDR3 DNA sequence: TGTGCCAGCAGACGAGGGACAGGAGGCGGCAATCAGCCCCAGCATTTT.

The V gene is TRBV28, the J gene TRBJ1-2; a weak D match, TRBD1 (5 bases). V shed 5 bases and J shed 8 bases, with 9 bases lying between them. The CDR3 length is 11 residues. CDR1 is MDHEN and CDR2 is SYDVKM in the germline V gene. CDR3 sequence (DNA): TGTGCCAGCAGTCCCCGGACAGGCTACACCTTC. It translates to CASSPRTGYTF.

The chain joins TRBV11-2 to TRBJ2-1; 9 bases are a match to TRBD1. CDR3 length: 13 residues. CDR1 is SGHAT and CDR2 is FQNNGV in the germline V gene. V lost 0 bases to trimming and J lost 15 bases; unmatched junction nucleotides: 6. CDR3 bases: TGTGCCAGCAGCTTAGATCGGGCGGGACAGGGGTTCTTC. Protein: CASSLDRAGQGFF. Variable domain in full (rest from reference TRBV11-2 and TRBJ2-1): EAGVAQSPRYKIIEKRQSVAFWCNPISGHATLYWYQQILGQGPKLLIQFQNNGVVDDSQLPKDRFSAERLKGVDSTLKIQPAKLEDSAVYLCASSLDRAGQGFFGPGTRLTVL.

The V call is TRBV19, the J call TRBJ1-3; TRBD1 matches 10 bases. The germline V gene has CDR1 LNHDA and CDR2 SQIVND (reference sequence). CDR3 length equals 15 residues. V lost 7 bases, J lost 4 bases, and 7 bases stayed unmatched. This CDR3 is CASKDRGLRGNTIYF. CDR3 coding DNA: TGTGCCAGTAAAGACAGGGGGCTAAGAGGAAACACCATATATTTT.

This clone occurred a few times. The chain employs TRBV30 and TRBJ1-5, with D possibly matching TRBD1 (5 bases). V was shortened by 0 bases and J by 3 bases, with 9 bases between the two germline ends. CDR1 and CDR2 from the germline V gene are GTSNPN and SVGIG (reference sequence). CDR3 length: 14 amino acids. In nucleotides, the CDR3 is TGTGCCTGGAGTGTGTGGGGGAACAATCAGCCCCAGCATTTT. Protein sequence: CAWSVWGNNQPQHF.

V usage is TRBV29-1 and J usage is TRBJ2-1, with 12 bases identical to TRBD1. CDR3 length: 14 amino acids. From germline, CDR1 is SQVTM and CDR2 ANQGSEA. The ends lost 4 bases at V and 2 bases at J; junction bases unmatched: 0. CDR3 amino acids: CSVGDRGPYNEQFF. The CDR3 nucleotides read TGCAGCGTTGGGGACAGGGGGCCCTACAATGAGCAGTTCTTC.

CDR3 sequence (DNA): TGTGCCAGCAGCCCTAATCAGGGCGGGGAGCTGTTTTTT. This sequence encodes CASSPNQGGELFF. The chain joins TRBV28 to TRBJ2-2; tentative D call: TRBD1 (5 bases). Germline CDR1 and CDR2: MDHEN and SYDVKM. Trimming left V 6 bases short and J 7 bases short, with 12 bases between. The CDR3 totals 13 residues.

This clone was seen a handful of times. The chain employs TRBV7-8 and TRBJ1-4; D might be TRBD1 (6 bases). The CDR3 totals 14 residues. Trimming left V 5 bases short and J 7 bases short, with 14 bases between. Germline V gives CDR1 SGHVS, CDR2 FQNEAQ. The CDR3 bases are TGTGCCAGCAGCAACCAGGGAGGGGGTGAAAAACTGTTTTTT. Translation gives CASSNQGGGEKLFF.

This CDR3 reads CASRQMWGGELFF. DNA of the CDR3: TGTGCCAGCAGACAGATGTGGGGCGGGGAGCTGTTTTTT. The chain is built from TRBV2 and TRBJ2-2; D unresolved. This CDR3 region has 13 residues. V lost 6 bases, J lost 7 bases, and 12 bases lay in between. CDR1 and CDR2 (germline): SNHLY, FYNNEI. Combining the CDR3 with reference TRBV2 and TRBJ2-2 gives the whole variable domain EPEVTQTPSHQVTQMGQEVILRCVPISNHLYFYWYRQILGQKVEFLVSFYNNEISEKSEIFDDQFSVERPDGSNFTLKIRSTKLEDSAMYFCASRQMWGGELFFGEGSRLTVL.

The rearrangement joins TRBV27 to TRBJ1-2; no reliable D call. V was trimmed by 5 bases and J by 3 bases, leaving 16 bases between them. There are 15 residues in the CDR3. CDR1 and CDR2 (germline): MNHEY, SMNVEV (reference sequence). The CDR3 nucleotides read TGTGCCAGCAGTAATCTGGGGTGGCTCGACTATGGCTACACCTTC. It encodes CASSNLGWLDYGYTF.

The chain employs TRBV6-1 and TRBJ1-2, with 7 nucleotides matching TRBD1. This CDR3 has 14 amino acids. The V segment lost 1 base and the J segment 7 bases; nucleotides outside the gene matches: 6. Germline V gene lookup returns CDR1 MNHNS and CDR2 SASEGT. The CDR3 DNA is TGTGCCAGCAGTGAAGTGACAGGGCTAGGTGGCTACACCTTC. The encoded protein is CASSEVTGLGGYTF.

The V and J genes are TRBV24-1 and TRBJ2-1; TRBD2 matches 8 bases. The CDR3 is 18 amino acids. CDR1 KGHDR and CDR2 SFDVKD come from the germline V gene. J gave up 3 bases and V 5 bases, and 14 bases lay outside the gene matches. CDR3 region: CATSGARGGPIVYNEQFF. The DNA for the CDR3 is TGTGCCACCAGTGGAGCACGGGGGGGGCCTATAGTCTACAATGAGCAGTTCTTC.

This clone appeared once. J is TRBJ2-1 and V is TRBV5-1, with 7 bases fitting TRBD2. The CDR3 totals 14 residues. Trimming took 2 bases from V and 9 from J; bases not matched to a gene: 8. Germline CDR1 is SGHRS and CDR2 is YFSETQ. CDR3 sequence: CASSFVERGGEQFF. The CDR3 region has the DNA TGCGCCAGCAGCTTCGTGGAGCGGGGCGGTGAGCAGTTCTTC.